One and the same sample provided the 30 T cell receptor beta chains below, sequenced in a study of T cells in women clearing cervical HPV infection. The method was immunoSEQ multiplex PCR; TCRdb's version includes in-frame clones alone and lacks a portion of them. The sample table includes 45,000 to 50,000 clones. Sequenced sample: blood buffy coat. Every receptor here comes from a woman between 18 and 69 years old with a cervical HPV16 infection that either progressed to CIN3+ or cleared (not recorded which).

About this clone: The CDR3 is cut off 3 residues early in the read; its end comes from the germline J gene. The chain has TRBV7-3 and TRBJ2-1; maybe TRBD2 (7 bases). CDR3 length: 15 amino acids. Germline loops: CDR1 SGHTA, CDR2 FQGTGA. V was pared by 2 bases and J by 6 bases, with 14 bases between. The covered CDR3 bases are TGTGCCAGCAGCTTAGGGGGGGGCCATGGCAATGAG. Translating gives CASSLGGGHGNE. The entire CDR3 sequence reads CASSLGGGHGNEQFF.

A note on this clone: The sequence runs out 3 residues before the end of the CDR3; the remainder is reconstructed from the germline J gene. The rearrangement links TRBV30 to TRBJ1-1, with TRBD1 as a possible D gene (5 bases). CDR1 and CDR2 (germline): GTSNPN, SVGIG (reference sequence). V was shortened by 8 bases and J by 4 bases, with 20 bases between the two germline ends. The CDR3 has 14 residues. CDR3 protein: CAANRFYGSTEAFF. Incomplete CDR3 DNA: TGTGCCGCAAACAGGTTCTACGGTAGCACTGAA.

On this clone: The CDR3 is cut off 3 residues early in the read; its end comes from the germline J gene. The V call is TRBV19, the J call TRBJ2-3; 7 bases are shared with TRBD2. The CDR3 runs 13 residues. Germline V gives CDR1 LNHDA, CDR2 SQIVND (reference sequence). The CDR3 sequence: CASSGGGVGTQYF. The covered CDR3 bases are TGTGCCAGTAGTGGCGGGGGAGTGGGGACG.

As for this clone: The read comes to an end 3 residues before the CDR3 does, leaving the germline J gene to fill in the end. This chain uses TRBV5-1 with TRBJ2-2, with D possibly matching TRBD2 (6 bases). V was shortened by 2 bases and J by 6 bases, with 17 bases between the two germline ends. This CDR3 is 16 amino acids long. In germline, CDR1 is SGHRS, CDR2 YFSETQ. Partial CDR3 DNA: TGCGCCAGCAGCTTTGGGGCTAGCGATTGGGCCGGGGAG. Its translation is CASSFGASDWAGE. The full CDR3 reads CASSFGASDWAGELFF.

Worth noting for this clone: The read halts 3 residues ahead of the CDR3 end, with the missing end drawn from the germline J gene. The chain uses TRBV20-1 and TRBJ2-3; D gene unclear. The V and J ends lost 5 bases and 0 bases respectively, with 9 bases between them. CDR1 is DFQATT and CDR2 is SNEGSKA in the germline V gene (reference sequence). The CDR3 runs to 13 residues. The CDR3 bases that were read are TGCAGTGCTTCCCCCCCTAGCACAGATACG. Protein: CSASPPSTDT. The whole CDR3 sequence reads CSASPPSTDTQYF.

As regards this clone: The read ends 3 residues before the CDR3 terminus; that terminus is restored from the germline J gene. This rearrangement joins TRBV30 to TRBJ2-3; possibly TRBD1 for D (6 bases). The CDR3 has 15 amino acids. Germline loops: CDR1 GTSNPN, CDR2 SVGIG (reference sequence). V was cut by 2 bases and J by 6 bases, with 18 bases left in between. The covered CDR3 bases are TGTGCCTGGAGTCTGGCGGACAGCCCCTTGGATACG. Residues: CAWSLADSPLDT. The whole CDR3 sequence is CAWSLADSPLDTQYF.

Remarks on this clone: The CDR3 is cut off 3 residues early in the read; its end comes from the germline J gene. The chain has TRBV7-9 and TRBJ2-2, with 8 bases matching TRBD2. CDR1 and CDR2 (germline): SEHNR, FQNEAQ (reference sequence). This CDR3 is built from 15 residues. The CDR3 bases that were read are TGTGCCAGCAGCCCTCACGGGGGGGCTAATGAAAAG. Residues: CASSPHGGANEK. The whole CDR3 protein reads CASSPHGGANEKLFF.

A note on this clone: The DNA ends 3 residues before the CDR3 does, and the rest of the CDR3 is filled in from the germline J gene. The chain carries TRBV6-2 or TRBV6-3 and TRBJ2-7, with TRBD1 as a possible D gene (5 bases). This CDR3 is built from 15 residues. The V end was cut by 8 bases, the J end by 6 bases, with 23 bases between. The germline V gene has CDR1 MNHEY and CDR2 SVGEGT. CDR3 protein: CASSPGRDISSEQYF. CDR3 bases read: TGTGCCAGCTCCCCAGGGCGAGATATATCAAGCGAG.

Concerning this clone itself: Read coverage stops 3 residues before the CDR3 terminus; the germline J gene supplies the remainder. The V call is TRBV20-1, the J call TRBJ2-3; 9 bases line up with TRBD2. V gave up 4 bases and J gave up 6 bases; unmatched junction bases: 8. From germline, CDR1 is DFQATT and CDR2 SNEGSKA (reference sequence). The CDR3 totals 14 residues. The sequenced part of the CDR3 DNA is TGCAGTGCTACCTCGATAGCGGGGGACGATACG. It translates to CSATSIAGDDT. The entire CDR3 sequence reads CSATSIAGDDTQYF.

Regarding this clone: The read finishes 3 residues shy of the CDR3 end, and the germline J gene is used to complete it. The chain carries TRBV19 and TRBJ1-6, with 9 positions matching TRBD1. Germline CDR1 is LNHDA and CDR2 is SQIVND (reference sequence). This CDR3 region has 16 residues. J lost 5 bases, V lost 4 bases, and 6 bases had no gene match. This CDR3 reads CASSRGTGLHNSPLHF. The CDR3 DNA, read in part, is TGTGCCAGTAGTAGGGGGACAGGGCTGCATAATTCACCC.

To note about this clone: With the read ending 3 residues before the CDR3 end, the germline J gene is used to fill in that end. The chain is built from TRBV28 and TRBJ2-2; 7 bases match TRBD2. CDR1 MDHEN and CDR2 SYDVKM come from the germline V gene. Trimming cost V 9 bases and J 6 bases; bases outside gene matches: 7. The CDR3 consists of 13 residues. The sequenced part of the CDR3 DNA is TGTGCCAGTAGGACTAGTCTATCCGGGGAG. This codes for CASRTSLSGE. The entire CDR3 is CASRTSLSGELFF.

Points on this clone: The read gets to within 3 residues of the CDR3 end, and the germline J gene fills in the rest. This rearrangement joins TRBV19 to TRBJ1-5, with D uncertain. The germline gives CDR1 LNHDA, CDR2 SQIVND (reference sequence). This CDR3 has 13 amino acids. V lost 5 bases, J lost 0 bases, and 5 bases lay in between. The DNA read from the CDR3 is TGTGCCAGTAGTGCCTATAGCAATCAGCCC. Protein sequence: CASSAYSNQP. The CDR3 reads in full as CASSAYSNQPQHF.

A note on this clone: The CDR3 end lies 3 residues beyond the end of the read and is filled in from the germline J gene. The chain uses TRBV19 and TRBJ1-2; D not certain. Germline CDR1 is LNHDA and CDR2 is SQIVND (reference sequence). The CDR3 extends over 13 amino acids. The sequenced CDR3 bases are TGTGCCAGTAGTTGGTACCGTTCCTACGAC. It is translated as CASSWYRSYD. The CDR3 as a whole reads CASSWYRSYDYTF. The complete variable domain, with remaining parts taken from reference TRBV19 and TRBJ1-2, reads DGGITQSPKYLFRKEGQNVTLSCEQNLNHDAMYWYRQDPGQGLRLIYYSQIVNDFQKGDIAEGYSVSREKKESFPLTVTSAQKNPTAFYLCASSWYRSYDYTFGSGTRLTVV.

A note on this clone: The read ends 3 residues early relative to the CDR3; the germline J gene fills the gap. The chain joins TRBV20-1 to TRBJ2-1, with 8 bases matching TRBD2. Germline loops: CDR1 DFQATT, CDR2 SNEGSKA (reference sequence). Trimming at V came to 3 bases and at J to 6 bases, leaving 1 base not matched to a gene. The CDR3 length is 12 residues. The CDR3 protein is CSASGGANEQFF. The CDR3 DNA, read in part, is TGCAGTGCTAGCGGGGGGGCCAATGAG.

CDR3 DNA, as far as it was read: TGCGCCAGCTCCGGGACTAGCGGGGGGGCCCGTGAGACC. It yields the protein CASSGTSGGARET. The entire CDR3 is CASSGTSGGARETQYF. The rearrangement uses TRBV5-1 and TRBJ2-5; 16 bases are a match to TRBD2. The read stops 3 residues short of the end of the CDR3; the missing end is completed from the germline J gene. The CDR3 is 16 residues long. V trimming: 7 bases; J trimming: 5 bases; junction bases outside the gene matches: 8. Germline V gene lookup returns CDR1 SGHRS and CDR2 YFSETQ.

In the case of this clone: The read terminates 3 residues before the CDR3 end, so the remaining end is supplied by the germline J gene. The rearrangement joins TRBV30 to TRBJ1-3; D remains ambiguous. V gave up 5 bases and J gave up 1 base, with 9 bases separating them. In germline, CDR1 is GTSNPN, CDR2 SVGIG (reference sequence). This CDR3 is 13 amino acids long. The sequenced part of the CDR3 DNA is TGTGCCTGGGATTTAGGGTCTGGAAACACC. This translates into CAWDLGSGNT. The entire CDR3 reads CAWDLGSGNTIYF.

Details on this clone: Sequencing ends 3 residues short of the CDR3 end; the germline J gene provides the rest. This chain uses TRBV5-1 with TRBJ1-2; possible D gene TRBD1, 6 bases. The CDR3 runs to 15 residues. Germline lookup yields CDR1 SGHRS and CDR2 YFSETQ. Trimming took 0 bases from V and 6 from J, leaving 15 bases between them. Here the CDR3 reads CASSLEVNRAHGYTF. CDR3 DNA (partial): TGCGCCAGCAGCTTGGAAGTAAACAGGGCACATGGC.

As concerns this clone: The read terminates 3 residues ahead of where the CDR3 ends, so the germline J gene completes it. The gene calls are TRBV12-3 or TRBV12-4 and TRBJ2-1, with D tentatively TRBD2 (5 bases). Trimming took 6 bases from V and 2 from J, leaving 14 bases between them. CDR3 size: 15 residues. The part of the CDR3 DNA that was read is TGTGCCAGCAGCACCGGGGAATTTGCCTACAATGAG. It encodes CASSTGEFAYNE. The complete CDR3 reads CASSTGEFAYNEQFF.

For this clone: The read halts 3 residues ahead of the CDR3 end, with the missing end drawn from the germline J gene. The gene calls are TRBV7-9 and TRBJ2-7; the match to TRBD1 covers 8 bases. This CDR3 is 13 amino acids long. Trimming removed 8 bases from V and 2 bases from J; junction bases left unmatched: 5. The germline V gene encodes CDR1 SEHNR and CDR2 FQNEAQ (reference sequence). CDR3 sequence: CASEGQVPYEQYF. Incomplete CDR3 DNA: TGTGCCAGCGAGGGACAGGTTCCCTACGAG.

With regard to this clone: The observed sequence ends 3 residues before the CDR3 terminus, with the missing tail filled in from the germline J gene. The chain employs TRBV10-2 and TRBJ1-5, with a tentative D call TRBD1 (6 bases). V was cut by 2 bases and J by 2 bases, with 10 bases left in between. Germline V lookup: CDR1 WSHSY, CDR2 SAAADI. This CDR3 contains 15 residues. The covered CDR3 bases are TGCGCCAGCAGTGAGGTGGGGGGGCGCAATCAGCCC. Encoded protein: CASSEVGGRNQP. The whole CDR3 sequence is CASSEVGGRNQPQHF.

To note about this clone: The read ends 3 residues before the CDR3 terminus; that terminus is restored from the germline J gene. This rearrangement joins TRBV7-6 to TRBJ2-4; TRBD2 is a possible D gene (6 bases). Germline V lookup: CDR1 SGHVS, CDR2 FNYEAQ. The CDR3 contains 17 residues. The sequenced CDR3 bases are TGTGCCAGCAGCTCCCGCCGGACTAACACTAGGGGAGAGACT. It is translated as CASSSRRTNTRGET. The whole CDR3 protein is CASSSRRTNTRGETQYF.

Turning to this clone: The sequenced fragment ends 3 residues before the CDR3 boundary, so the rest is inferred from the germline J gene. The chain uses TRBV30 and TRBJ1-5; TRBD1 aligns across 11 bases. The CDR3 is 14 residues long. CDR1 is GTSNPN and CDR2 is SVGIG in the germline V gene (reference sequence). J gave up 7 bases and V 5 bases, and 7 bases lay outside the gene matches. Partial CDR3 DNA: TGTGCCTGGGGGACAGGGGGTACGGGCCAGCCC. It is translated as CAWGTGGTGQP. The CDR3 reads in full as CAWGTGGTGQPQHF.

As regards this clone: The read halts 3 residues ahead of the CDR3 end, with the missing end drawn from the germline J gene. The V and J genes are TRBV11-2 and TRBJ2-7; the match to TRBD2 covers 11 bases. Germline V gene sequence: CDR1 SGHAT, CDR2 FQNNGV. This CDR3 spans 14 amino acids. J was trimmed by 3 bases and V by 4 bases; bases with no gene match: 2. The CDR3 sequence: CASSSTSGGYEQYF. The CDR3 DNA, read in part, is TGTGCCAGCAGCTCTACTAGCGGGGGCTACGAG.

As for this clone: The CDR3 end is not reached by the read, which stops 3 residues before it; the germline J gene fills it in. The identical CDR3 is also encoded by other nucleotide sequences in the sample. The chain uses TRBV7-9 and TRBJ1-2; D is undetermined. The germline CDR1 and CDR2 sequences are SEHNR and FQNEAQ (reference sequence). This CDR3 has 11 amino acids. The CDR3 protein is CASSLSYDYTF. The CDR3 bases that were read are TGTGCCAGCAGCTTATCCTACGAC.

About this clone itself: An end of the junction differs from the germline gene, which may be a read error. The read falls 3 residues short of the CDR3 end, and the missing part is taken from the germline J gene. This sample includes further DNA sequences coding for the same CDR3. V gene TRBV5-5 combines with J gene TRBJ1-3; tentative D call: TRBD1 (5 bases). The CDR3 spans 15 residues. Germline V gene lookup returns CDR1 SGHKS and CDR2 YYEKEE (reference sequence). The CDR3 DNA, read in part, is TGTGCCAGCAGCTTACTGACAGTCGCTGGAAACACT. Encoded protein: CASSLLTVAGNT. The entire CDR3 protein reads CASSLLTVAGNTIYF.

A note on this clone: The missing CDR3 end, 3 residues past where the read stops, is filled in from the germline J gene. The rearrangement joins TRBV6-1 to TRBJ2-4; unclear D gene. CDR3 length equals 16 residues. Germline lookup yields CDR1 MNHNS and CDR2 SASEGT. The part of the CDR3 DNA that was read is TGTGCCAGCAGTGAACAAAGACATAATATCCTAAGAGGT. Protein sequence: CASSEQRHNILRG. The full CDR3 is CASSEQRHNILRGQYF.

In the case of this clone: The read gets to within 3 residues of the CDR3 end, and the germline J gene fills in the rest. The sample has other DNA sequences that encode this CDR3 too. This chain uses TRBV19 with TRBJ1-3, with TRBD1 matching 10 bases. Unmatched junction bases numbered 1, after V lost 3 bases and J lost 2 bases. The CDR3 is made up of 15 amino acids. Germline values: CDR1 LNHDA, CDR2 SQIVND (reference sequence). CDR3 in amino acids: CASSIGQGAGNTIYF. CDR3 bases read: TGTGCCAGTAGTATTGGACAGGGGGCTGGAAACACC.

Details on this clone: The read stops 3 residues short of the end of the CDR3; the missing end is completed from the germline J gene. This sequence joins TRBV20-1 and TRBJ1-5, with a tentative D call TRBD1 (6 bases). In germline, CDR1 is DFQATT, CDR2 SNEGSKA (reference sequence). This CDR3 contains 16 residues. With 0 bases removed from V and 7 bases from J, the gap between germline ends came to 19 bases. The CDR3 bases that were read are TGCAGTGCTAGAGATGTAGAGGGGGGGCGCGGGCAGCCC. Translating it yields CSARDVEGGRGQP. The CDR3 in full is CSARDVEGGRGQPQHF.

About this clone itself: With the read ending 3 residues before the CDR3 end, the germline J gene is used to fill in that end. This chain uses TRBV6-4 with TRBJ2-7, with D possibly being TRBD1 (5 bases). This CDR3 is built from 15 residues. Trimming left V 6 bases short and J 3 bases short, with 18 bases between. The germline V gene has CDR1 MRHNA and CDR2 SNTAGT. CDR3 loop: CASRARVAHSYEQYF. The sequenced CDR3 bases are TGTGCCAGCAGGGCCAGGGTCGCTCACAGCTACGAG.

The DNA read from the CDR3 is TGTGCCAGCAGCTTAAGGCCAGGGGGCGAGTTCGCCGAG. As protein: CASSLRPGGEFAE. The whole CDR3 protein is CASSLRPGGEFAEQYF. The V call is TRBV7-3, the J call TRBJ2-7; 8 bases match TRBD1. The read terminates 3 residues before the CDR3 end, so the remaining end is supplied by the germline J gene. CDR1 and CDR2 (germline): SGHTA, FQGTGA. V shed 1 base and J 6 bases; nucleotides not matched to a gene: 11. CDR3 size: 16 residues. Variable domain in full (rest from reference TRBV7-3 and TRBJ2-7): GAGVSQTPSNKVTEKGKYVELRCDPISGHTALYWYRQSLGQGPEFLIYFQGTGAADDSGLPNDRFFAVRPEGSVSTLKIQRTERGDSAVYLCASSLRPGGEFAEQYFGPGTRLTVT.